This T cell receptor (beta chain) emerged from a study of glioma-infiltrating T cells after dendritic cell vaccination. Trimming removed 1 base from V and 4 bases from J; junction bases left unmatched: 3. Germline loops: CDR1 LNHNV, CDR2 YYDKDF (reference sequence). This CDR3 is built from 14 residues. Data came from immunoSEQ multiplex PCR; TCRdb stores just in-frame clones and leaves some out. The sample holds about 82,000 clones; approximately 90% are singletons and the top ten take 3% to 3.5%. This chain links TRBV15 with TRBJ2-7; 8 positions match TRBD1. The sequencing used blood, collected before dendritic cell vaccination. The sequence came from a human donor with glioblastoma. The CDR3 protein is CATSRVQGAYEQYF. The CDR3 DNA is TGTGCCACCAGCAGAGTCCAGGGGGCTTACGAGCAGTACTTC.